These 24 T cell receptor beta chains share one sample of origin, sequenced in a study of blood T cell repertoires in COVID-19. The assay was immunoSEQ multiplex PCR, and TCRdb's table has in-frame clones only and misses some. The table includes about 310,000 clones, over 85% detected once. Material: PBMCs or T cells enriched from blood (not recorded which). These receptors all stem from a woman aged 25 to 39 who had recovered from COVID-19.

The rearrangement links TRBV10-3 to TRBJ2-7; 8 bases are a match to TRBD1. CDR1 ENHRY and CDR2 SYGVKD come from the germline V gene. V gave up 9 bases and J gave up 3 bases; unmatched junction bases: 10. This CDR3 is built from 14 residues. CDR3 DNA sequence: TGTGCCATACTACAGGCACAGGGGGACTACGAGCAGTACTTC. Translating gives CAILQAQGDYEQYF.

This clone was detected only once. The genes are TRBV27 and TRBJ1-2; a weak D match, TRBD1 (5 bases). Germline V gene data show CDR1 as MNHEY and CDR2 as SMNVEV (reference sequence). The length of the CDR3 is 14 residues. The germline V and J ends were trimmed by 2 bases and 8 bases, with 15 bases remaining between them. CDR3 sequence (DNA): TGTGCCAGCAGTTTAACAGGAGTAAGATTGGGCTACACCTTC. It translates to CASSLTGVRLGYTF.

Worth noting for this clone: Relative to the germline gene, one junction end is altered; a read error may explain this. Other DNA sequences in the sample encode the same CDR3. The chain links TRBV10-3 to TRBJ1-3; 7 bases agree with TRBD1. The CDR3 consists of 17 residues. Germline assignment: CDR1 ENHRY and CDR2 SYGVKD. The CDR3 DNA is TGTGCCATTAGTGAGTCAAGGGGGCGCTTGTCTGGAAACACCATATATTTT. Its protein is CAISESRGRLSGNTIYF.

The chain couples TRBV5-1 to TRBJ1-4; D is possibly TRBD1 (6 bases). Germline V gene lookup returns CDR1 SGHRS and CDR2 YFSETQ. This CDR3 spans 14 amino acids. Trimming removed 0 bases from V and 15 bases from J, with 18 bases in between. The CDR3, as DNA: TGCGCCAGCAGCTTGGAAGGGGGTCAAGAGGGAATGTTTTTT. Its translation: CASSLEGGQEGMFF.

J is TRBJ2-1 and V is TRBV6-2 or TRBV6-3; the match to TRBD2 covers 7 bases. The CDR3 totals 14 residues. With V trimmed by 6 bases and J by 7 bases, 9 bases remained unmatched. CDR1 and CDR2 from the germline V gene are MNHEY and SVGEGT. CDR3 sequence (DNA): TGTGCCAGCAGCCCTCTGACCGGGGGGAATGAGCAGTTCTTC. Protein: CASSPLTGGNEQFF.

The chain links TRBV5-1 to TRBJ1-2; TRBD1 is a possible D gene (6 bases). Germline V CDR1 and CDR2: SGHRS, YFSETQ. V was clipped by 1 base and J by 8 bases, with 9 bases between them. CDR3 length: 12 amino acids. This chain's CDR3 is CASSLSGEGYTF. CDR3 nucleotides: TGCGCCAGCAGCTTGTCAGGGGAAGGCTACACCTTC.

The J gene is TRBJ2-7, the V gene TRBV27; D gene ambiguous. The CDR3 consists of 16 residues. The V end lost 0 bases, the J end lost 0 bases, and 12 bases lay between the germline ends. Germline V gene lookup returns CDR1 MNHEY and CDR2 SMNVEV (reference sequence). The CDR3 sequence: CASSLSTDEYSYEQYF. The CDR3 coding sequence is TGTGCCAGCAGTTTATCTACAGACGAGTACTCCTACGAGCAGTACTTC.

CDR3 sequence reads: CASSRSNRDTGELFF. The CDR3 DNA sequence: TGTGCCAGCAGTCGTAGCAACAGGGACACCGGGGAGCTGTTTTTT. The chain has TRBV3-1 (or the pseudogene TRBV3-2) and TRBJ2-2; D is possibly TRBD1 (6 bases). Germline CDR1 LGHDT, CDR2 YNNKEL (reference sequence). This CDR3 is 15 amino acids long. Trimming left V 6 bases short and J 3 bases short, with 14 bases between.

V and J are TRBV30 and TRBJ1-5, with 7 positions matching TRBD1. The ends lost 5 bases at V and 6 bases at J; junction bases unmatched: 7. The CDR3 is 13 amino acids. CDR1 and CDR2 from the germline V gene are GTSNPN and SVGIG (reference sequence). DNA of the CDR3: TGTGCCTGGGACAGGGCGGCGGGTCAGCCCCAGCATTTT. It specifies CAWDRAAGQPQHF.

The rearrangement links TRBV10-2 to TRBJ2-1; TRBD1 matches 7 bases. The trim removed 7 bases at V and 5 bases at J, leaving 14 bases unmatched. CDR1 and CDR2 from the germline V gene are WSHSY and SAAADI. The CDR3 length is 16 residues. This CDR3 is CASTPEKTGQHNEQFF. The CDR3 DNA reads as TGCGCCAGCACTCCAGAGAAGACAGGGCAACACAATGAGCAGTTCTTC.

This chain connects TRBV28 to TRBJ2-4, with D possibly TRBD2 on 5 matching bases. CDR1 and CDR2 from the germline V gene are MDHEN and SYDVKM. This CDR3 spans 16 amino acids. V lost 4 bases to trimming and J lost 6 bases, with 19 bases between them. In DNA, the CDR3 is TGTGCCAGCAGTTCTAATCGGGAAACGCCTGGAAACATTCAGTACTTC. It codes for CASSSNRETPGNIQYF.

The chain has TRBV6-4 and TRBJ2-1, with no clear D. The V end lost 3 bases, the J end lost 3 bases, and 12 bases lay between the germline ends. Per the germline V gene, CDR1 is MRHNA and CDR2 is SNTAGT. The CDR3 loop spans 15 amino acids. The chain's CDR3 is CASSESRSLYNEQFF. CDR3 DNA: TGTGCCAGCAGTGAGTCGAGAAGCCTCTACAATGAGCAGTTCTTC.

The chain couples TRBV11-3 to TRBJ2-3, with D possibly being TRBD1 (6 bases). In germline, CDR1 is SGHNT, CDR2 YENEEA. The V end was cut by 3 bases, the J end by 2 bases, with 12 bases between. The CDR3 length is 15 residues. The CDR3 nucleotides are TGTGCCAGCAGCTTGGGGCAGGGGTTCACAGATACGCAGTATTTT. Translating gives CASSLGQGFTDTQYF.

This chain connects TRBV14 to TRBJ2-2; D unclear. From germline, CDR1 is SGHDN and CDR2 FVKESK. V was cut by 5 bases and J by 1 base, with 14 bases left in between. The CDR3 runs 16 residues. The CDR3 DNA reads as TGTGCCAGCAGCTCCGTCTGGCGGAAGAACACCGGGGAGCTGTTTTTT. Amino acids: CASSSVWRKNTGELFF.

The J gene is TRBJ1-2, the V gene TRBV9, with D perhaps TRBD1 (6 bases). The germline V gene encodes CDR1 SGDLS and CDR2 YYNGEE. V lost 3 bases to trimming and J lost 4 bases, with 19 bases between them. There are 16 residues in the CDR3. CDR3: CASSAPRAGAFYGYTF. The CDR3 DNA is TGTGCCAGCAGCGCCCCAAGGGCAGGGGCTTTCTATGGCTACACCTTC.

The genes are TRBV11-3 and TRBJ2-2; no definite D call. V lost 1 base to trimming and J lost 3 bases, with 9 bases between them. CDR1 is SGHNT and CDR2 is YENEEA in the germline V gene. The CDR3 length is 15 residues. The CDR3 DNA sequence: TGTGCCAGCAGCTTAGGTCCCCCTTACACCGGGGAGCTGTTTTTT. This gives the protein CASSLGPPYTGELFF.

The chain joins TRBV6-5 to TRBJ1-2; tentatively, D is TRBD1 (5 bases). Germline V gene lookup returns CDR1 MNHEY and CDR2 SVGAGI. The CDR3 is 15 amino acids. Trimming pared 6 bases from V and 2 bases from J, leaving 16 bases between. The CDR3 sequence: CASSLGREVNYGYTF. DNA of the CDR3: TGTGCCAGCAGCCTGGGGCGGGAGGTCAACTATGGCTACACCTTC.

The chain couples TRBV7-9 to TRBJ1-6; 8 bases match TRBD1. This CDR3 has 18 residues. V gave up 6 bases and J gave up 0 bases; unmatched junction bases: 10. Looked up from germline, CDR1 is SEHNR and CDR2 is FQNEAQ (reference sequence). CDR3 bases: TGTGCCAGCAGTGCCGGGACAGGCACGTTCTCCTATAATTCACCCCTCCACTTT. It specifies CASSAGTGTFSYNSPLHF.

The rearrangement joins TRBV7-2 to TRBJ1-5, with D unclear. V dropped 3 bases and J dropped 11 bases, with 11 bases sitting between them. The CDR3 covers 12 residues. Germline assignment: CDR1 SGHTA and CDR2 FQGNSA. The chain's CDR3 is CASSLSGLSQHF. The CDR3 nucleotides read TGTGCCAGCAGCTTGAGCGGGCTATCCCAGCATTTT.

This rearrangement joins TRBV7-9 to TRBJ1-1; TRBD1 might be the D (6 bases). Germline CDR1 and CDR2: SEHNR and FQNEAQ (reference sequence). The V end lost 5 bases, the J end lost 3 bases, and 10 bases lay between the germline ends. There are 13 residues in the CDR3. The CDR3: CASSPGGHTEAFF. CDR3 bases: TGTGCCAGCAGCCCCGGGGGGCACACTGAAGCTTTCTTT.

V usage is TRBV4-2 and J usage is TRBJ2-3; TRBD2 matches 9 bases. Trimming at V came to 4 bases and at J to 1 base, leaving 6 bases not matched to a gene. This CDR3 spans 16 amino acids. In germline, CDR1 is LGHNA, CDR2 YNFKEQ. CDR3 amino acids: CASSPEWTSGTDTQYF. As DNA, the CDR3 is TGTGCCAGCAGCCCAGAATGGACTAGCGGCACAGATACGCAGTATTTT.

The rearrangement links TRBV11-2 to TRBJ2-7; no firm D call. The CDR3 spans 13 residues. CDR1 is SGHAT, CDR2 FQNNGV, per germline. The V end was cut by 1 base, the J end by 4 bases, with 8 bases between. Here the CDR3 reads CASSLGPVYEQYF. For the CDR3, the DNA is TGTGCCAGCAGCTTAGGTCCGGTGTACGAGCAGTACTTC.

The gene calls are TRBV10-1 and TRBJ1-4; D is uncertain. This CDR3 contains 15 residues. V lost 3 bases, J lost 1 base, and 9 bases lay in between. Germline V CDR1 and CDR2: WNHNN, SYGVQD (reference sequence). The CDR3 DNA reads TGCGCCAGCAGTGATGGAGGGTTAACTAATGAAAAACTGTTTTTT. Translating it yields CASSDGGLTNEKLFF.

This CDR3 reads CASSLGTSPYNEQFF. Written as DNA, the CDR3 is TGTGCCAGCAGCCTCGGGACTAGCCCCTACAATGAGCAGTTCTTC. This sequence joins TRBV5-6 and TRBJ2-1, with 9 bases identical to TRBD2. V shed 4 bases, J shed 2 bases, and the junction held 4 bases outside the gene matches. CDR3 length equals 15 residues. Looked up from germline, CDR1 is SGHDT and CDR2 is YYEEEE. Full variable domain (missing parts from reference TRBV5-6 and TRBJ2-1): DAGVTQSPTHLIKTRGQQVTLRCSPKSGHDTVSWYQQALGQGPQFIFQYYEEEERQRGNFPDRFSGHQFPNYSSELNVNALLLGDSALYLCASSLGTSPYNEQFFGPGTRLTVL.